The 21 T cell receptor beta chains listed next were all sequenced from one sample in a study of cytomegalovirus exposure and HLA in healthy donors. The method was immunoSEQ multiplex PCR; TCRdb's version includes in-frame clones alone and lacks a portion of them. The sample shows about 200,000 clones, 81% of them seen only once. Sequencing input: PBMCs. These receptors all come from a woman in her 30s in good health and CMV-seronegative.

Written as DNA, the CDR3 is TGTGCCAGCAGCAGCGGGTTCCCCTACGAGCAGTACTTC. Translation: CASSSGFPYEQYF. V gene TRBV7-9 combines with J gene TRBJ2-7, with a weak D call TRBD2 (6 bases). This CDR3 contains 13 residues. The V and J ends lost 5 bases and 2 bases respectively, with 10 bases between them. Germline values: CDR1 SEHNR, CDR2 FQNEAQ (reference sequence). Full variable domain (remainder filled in from reference TRBV7-9 and TRBJ2-7): DTGVSQNPRHKITKRGQNVTFRCDPISEHNRLYWYRQTLGQGPEFLTYFQNEAQLEKSRLLSDRFSAERPKGSFSTLEIQRTEQGDSAMYLCASSSGFPYEQYFGPGTRLTVT.

The genes are TRBV4-1 and TRBJ1-2; maybe TRBD1 (5 bases). The CDR3 extends over 15 amino acids. V was shortened by 0 bases and J by 3 bases, with 11 bases between the two germline ends. CDR1 and CDR2 from the germline V gene are MGHRA and YSYEKL. CDR3 nucleotide sequence: TGCGCCAGCAGCCAAGAGGGGCGTACGGACTATGGCTACACCTTC. Translating gives CASSQEGRTDYGYTF.

V gene TRBV6-5 combines with J gene TRBJ1-1, with D tentatively TRBD1 (6 bases). CDR1 and CDR2 (germline): MNHEY, SVGAGI. V lost 4 bases to trimming and J lost 1 base, with 13 bases between them. This CDR3 region has 15 residues. The CDR3 DNA follows: TGTGCCAGCAGTTCCCCACAGGGCTGGAACACTGAAGCTTTCTTT. Amino acid sequence: CASSSPQGWNTEAFF.

The chain is built from TRBV7-6 and TRBJ1-2, with 10 bases lining up with TRBD1. From germline, CDR1 is SGHVS and CDR2 FNYEAQ. V lost 5 bases, J lost 3 bases, and 3 bases stayed unmatched. CDR3 length: 14 residues. CDR3 protein: CASSGTGDDYGYTF. The CDR3 coding sequence is TGTGCCAGCAGCGGGACAGGGGACGACTATGGCTACACCTTC.

This clone showed up just once. The chain employs TRBV6-1 and TRBJ1-6, with TRBD1 as a possible D gene (5 bases). The CDR3 is 15 residues long. V was clipped by 10 bases and J by 0 bases, with 13 bases between them. Germline loops: CDR1 MNHNS, CDR2 SASEGT. CDR3 in DNA: TGTGCCACCGGGACTTTAAGCTCCTATAATTCACCCCTCCACTTT. Translating gives CATGTLSSYNSPLHF.

The rearrangement uses TRBV5-4 and TRBJ2-2, with 9 bases lining up with TRBD1. Trimming at V came to 7 bases and at J to 7 bases, leaving 5 bases not matched to a gene. This CDR3 is 13 amino acids long. The germline gives CDR1 SGHNT, CDR2 YYREEE (reference sequence). CDR3 DNA: TGTGCCAGCGCCACAGGGGGCCTCGGGGAGCTGTTTTTT. As protein: CASATGGLGELFF.

The rearrangement joins TRBV15 to TRBJ1-5, with D unclear. Germline lookup yields CDR1 LNHNV and CDR2 YYDKDF (reference sequence). This CDR3 comprises 16 residues. Trimming removed 3 bases from V and 6 bases from J, with 18 bases in between. In DNA, the CDR3 is TGTGCCACCAGCAGGGACCCCGGGGTGCGCGGTCAGCCCCAGCATTTT. Translating gives CATSRDPGVRGQPQHF.

This clone came up a few times. Here the CDR3 DNA reads TGTGCCAGCAGTGATGAGTTTCTTCCGGCTTTCTTT. It specifies CASSDEFLPAFF. This chain uses TRBV2 with TRBJ1-1; D not certain. V was cut by 3 bases and J by 11 bases, with 13 bases left in between. Germline-derived CDR1 and CDR2 are SNHLY and FYNNEI. The CDR3 loop spans 12 amino acids. The full variable domain, in which reference TRBV2 and TRBJ1-1 provide the parts outside the CDR3, is EPEVTQTPSHQVTQMGQEVILRCVPISNHLYFYWYRQILGQKVEFLVSFYNNEISEKSEIFDDQFSVERPDGSNFTLKIRSTKLEDSAMYFCASSDEFLPAFFGQGTRLTVV.

The V and J genes are TRBV9 and TRBJ2-7; 7 bases match TRBD1. V was pared by 0 bases and J by 7 bases, with 7 bases of the junction left unmatched. This CDR3 comprises 14 residues. Germline V gene sequence: CDR1 SGDLS, CDR2 YYNGEE. CDR3 sequence: CASSVADRALEQYF. The CDR3 coding sequence is TGTGCCAGCAGCGTAGCTGACAGGGCCTTGGAGCAGTACTTC. The variable domain in full, with the rest retrieved from reference TRBV9 and TRBJ2-7, is DSGVTQTPKHLITATGQRVTLRCSPRSGDLSVYWYQQSLDQGLQFLIQYYNGEERAKGNILERFSAQQFPDLHSELNLSSLELGDSALYFCASSVADRALEQYFGPGTRLTVT.

The genes are TRBV27 and TRBJ2-1; 7 bases are a match to TRBD2. Germline V lookup: CDR1 MNHEY, CDR2 SMNVEV (reference sequence). V shed 5 bases, J shed 2 bases, and the junction held 6 bases outside the gene matches. The CDR3 has 15 amino acids. CDR3 bases: TGTGCCAGCAGTCCACTAGCGATACCCTACAATGAGCAGTTCTTC. Amino acid sequence: CASSPLAIPYNEQFF.

The V gene is TRBV9, the J gene TRBJ2-2, with 8 bases fitting TRBD2. Germline V lookup: CDR1 SGDLS, CDR2 YYNGEE. The CDR3 extends over 17 amino acids. V gave up 4 bases and J gave up 6 bases; unmatched junction bases: 14. For the CDR3, the DNA is TGTGCCAGCAGCATATCGTCGGGACTAGACCCCCCCGGGGAGCTGTTTTTT. This translates into CASSISSGLDPPGELFF.

The chain joins TRBV2 to TRBJ2-1; the match to TRBD2 covers 9 bases. CDR3 length: 16 residues. V lost 4 bases to trimming and J lost 0 bases; unmatched junction nucleotides: 4. Germline V gives CDR1 SNHLY, CDR2 FYNNEI. CDR3 loop: CASSADSGSSYNEQFF. CDR3 in DNA: TGTGCCAGCAGTGCAGATAGCGGGAGCTCCTACAATGAGCAGTTCTTC.

This clone was found a few times. The chain couples TRBV12-5 to TRBJ2-2; 10 nucleotides align to TRBD1. Germline-derived CDR1 and CDR2 are LGHNT and FRNRAP. The CDR3 is 15 residues long. The V gene end was trimmed by 5 bases and the J gene end by 5 bases; junction bases not matched to a gene: 5. Here the CDR3 reads CASGPGTGETGELFF. DNA for the CDR3: TGTGCTAGTGGTCCAGGGACAGGGGAGACCGGGGAGCTGTTTTTT.

Only a few counts were recorded for this clone. V usage is TRBV9 and J usage is TRBJ2-3, with D possibly TRBD2 on 5 matching bases. V shed 0 bases and J shed 4 bases, with 6 bases lying between them. Per germline, CDR1 SGDLS and CDR2 YYNGEE. The CDR3 is 13 amino acids. The chain's CDR3 is CASSVGTPDTQYF. CDR3 coding DNA: TGTGCCAGCAGCGTAGGGACTCCAGATACGCAGTATTTT.

This rearrangement joins TRBV19 to TRBJ1-2; the match to TRBD1 covers 8 bases. The trim removed 7 bases at V and 4 bases at J, leaving 14 bases unmatched. The CDR3 is made up of 16 amino acids. CDR1 and CDR2 from the germline V gene are LNHDA and SQIVND (reference sequence). The chain's CDR3 is CASTTTARGRGYGYTF. The CDR3 nucleotides read TGTGCCAGTACTACTACAGCCAGGGGGCGCGGCTATGGCTACACCTTC.

This chain uses TRBV30 with TRBJ2-5; D gene unclear. CDR1 is GTSNPN, CDR2 SVGIG, per germline (reference sequence). Trimming took off 0 bases at V and 3 bases at J, with 8 bases between the two ends. The CDR3 consists of 13 residues. The DNA of the CDR3 is TGTGCCTGGAGTGTTGGAGCGAAAGAGACCCAGTACTTC. Translation gives CAWSVGAKETQYF.

This clone appeared a few times. The V gene is TRBV7-8, the J gene TRBJ2-7; 7 nucleotides agree with TRBD1. Losses at the gene ends were 5 bases for V and 7 bases for J; bases not matched to a gene: 11. The CDR3 has 14 amino acids. CDR1 and CDR2 from the germline V gene are SGHVS and FQNEAQ. The CDR3 coding sequence is TGTGCCAGCAGCCCACCAGACAGGGTGGGTGAGCAGTACTTC. Its translation is CASSPPDRVGEQYF.

In this sample, this clone turned up many times. At the DNA level, this CDR3 is encoded by other sequences in the same sample as well. The chain recombines TRBV19 with TRBJ1-5; D uncertain. V shed 6 bases and J shed 0 bases, with 6 bases lying between them. Germline-derived CDR1 and CDR2 are LNHDA and SQIVND (reference sequence). The CDR3 spans 13 residues. The CDR3 region has the DNA TGTGCCAGTAGCCCCTATAGCAATCAGCCCCAGCATTTT. The encoded protein is CASSPYSNQPQHF.

The rearrangement joins TRBV13 to TRBJ2-3, with 9 bases matching TRBD2. Unmatched junction bases numbered 7, after V lost 3 bases and J lost 6 bases. The CDR3 is 15 amino acids. Germline V gene data show CDR1 as PRHDT and CDR2 as FYEKMQ (reference sequence). CDR3 DNA: TGTGCCAGCAGCTTGGGTAGCGGGGGATCGGATACGCAGTATTTT. It translates to CASSLGSGGSDTQYF.

This clone was counted only a few times. The V call is TRBV6-5, the J call TRBJ1-5; no definite D call. CDR3 length: 14 residues. The V end was cut by 0 bases, the J end by 8 bases, with 11 bases between. Germline V gene lookup returns CDR1 MNHEY and CDR2 SVGAGI. The CDR3 coding sequence is TGTGCCAGCAGTTACTCACATCCACCTGAGCCCCAGCATTTT. Its protein product is CASSYSHPPEPQHF.

This chain uses TRBV19 with TRBJ2-7; D may be TRBD2 (5 bases). There are 11 residues in the CDR3. V was pared by 4 bases and J by 7 bases, with 8 bases between. Germline CDR1 and CDR2: LNHDA and SQIVND (reference sequence). CDR3 sequence: CASSNGLEQYF. CDR3 nucleotides: TGTGCCAGTAGTAACGGACTTGAGCAGTACTTC. The full variable domain, in which reference TRBV19 and TRBJ2-7 provide the parts outside the CDR3, is DGGITQSPKYLFRKEGQNVTLSCEQNLNHDAMYWYRQDPGQGLRLIYYSQIVNDFQKGDIAEGYSVSREKKESFPLTVTSAQKNPTAFYLCASSNGLEQYFGPGTRLTVT.